This passage covers 26 T cell receptor beta chains from one sample sequenced in a study of blood T cell repertoires in COVID-19. Clones were read by immunoSEQ multiplex PCR, and TCRdb kept only the in-frame ones, dropping some. Of about 62,000 clones in the sample, roughly 90% were seen once. Sequenced input: peripheral blood. The receptors stem from a human donor in a cohort sampled during active COVID-19.

This rearrangement joins TRBV2 to TRBJ2-3, with a tentative D call TRBD2 (5 bases). Germline assignment: CDR1 SNHLY and CDR2 FYNNEI. This CDR3 is built from 16 residues. V gave up 7 bases and J gave up 0 bases, with 17 bases separating them. The CDR3 sequence: CASTKRIGVSTDTQYF. The CDR3 coding sequence is TGTGCCAGCACTAAGAGGATCGGGGTAAGCACAGATACGCAGTATTTT.

The chain couples TRBV25-1 to TRBJ1-2; 7 bases agree with TRBD1. CDR1 is MGHDK, CDR2 SYGVNS, per germline. The CDR3 length is 15 residues. J lost 5 bases, V lost 6 bases, and 12 bases had no gene match. CDR3 nucleotides: TGTGCCAGCAGCGACTCGGGACAGCCGCGATATGGCTACACCTTC. As protein: CASSDSGQPRYGYTF.

This chain connects TRBV3-1 (or the pseudogene TRBV3-2) to TRBJ2-5; 9 nucleotides line up with TRBD2. Trimming took 2 bases from V and 3 from J; bases not matched to a gene: 7. Germline lookup yields CDR1 LGHDT and CDR2 YNNKEL (reference sequence). The CDR3 length is 16 residues. This CDR3 is CASSQLGSGGKETQYF. The CDR3 DNA is TGTGCCAGCAGCCAATTGGGTAGCGGGGGAAAAGAGACCCAGTACTTC.

The chain is built from TRBV9 and TRBJ2-7; 7 bases match TRBD1. CDR1 is SGDLS and CDR2 is YYNGEE in the germline V gene. V dropped 4 bases and J dropped 3; count of bases not matched to a gene: 4. There are 13 residues in the CDR3. The CDR3 is CASSSGTDYEQYF. CDR3 DNA: TGTGCCAGCAGCTCTGGGACAGACTACGAGCAGTACTTC. The full variable domain, in which reference TRBV9 and TRBJ2-7 provide the parts outside the CDR3, is DSGVTQTPKHLITATGQRVTLRCSPRSGDLSVYWYQQSLDQGLQFLIQYYNGEERAKGNILERFSAQQFPDLHSELNLSSLELGDSALYFCASSSGTDYEQYFGPGTRLTVT.

The chain employs TRBV12-3 or TRBV12-4 and TRBJ2-2; TRBD2 is a possible D gene (5 bases). The ends were cut back, 3 bases at V and 11 bases at J, with 7 bases in the middle. The CDR3 consists of 11 residues. CDR3 in amino acids: CASSFAGELFF. As DNA, the CDR3 is TGTGCCAGCAGTTTCGCGGGTGAGCTGTTTTTT.

This chain links TRBV19 with TRBJ2-7; 8 bases match TRBD1. This CDR3 contains 16 residues. Germline V gene sequence: CDR1 LNHDA, CDR2 SQIVND (reference sequence). With V trimmed by 6 bases and J by 3 bases, 13 bases remained unmatched. The CDR3 sequence: CASSLSPPGQVYEQYF. CDR3 DNA sequence: TGTGCCAGTAGCCTTTCTCCTCCGGGACAGGTCTACGAGCAGTACTTC.

V usage is TRBV9 and J usage is TRBJ2-4, with D possibly matching TRBD2 (6 bases). CDR1 and CDR2 (germline): SGDLS, YYNGEE. Trimming took 2 bases from V and 7 from J, leaving 10 bases between them. There are 13 residues in the CDR3. CDR3 protein: CASSVGRENIQYF. The CDR3 DNA reads as TGTGCCAGCAGCGTGGGTCGGGAGAACATTCAGTACTTC.

V and J are TRBV5-1 and TRBJ2-1; 9 nucleotides line up with TRBD2. With 0 bases clipped from V and 6 bases from J, the junction kept 1 base outside the gene matches. The germline V gene has CDR1 SGHRS and CDR2 YFSETQ. The CDR3 is made up of 14 amino acids. This chain's CDR3 is CASSLGGGANEQFF. The CDR3 bases are TGCGCCAGCAGCTTGGGCGGGGGGGCCAATGAGCAGTTCTTC.

The V call is TRBV6-5, the J call TRBJ1-1; 7 nucleotides align to TRBD1. This CDR3 spans 13 amino acids. J gave up 6 bases and V 2 bases, and 3 bases lay outside the gene matches. Germline assignment: CDR1 MNHEY and CDR2 SVGAGI. CDR3 residues: CASSYIGQAEAFF. The CDR3 coding sequence is TGTGCCAGCAGTTACATTGGACAGGCTGAAGCTTTCTTT.

This chain joins TRBV7-2 and TRBJ2-3; D perhaps matches TRBD2 (5 bases). V was cut by 0 bases and J by 2 bases, with 9 bases left in between. Looked up from germline, CDR1 is SGHTA and CDR2 is FQGNSA. This CDR3 is 15 amino acids long. The CDR3 region has the DNA TGTGCCAGCAGCTTAGCAAGCGGTCTCACAGATACGCAGTATTTT. Amino acids: CASSLASGLTDTQYF.

The rearrangement uses TRBV5-1 and TRBJ1-2; 9 positions agree with TRBD1. With 4 bases clipped from V and 1 base from J, the junction kept 5 bases outside the gene matches. Germline lookup yields CDR1 SGHRS and CDR2 YFSETQ. The length of the CDR3 is 15 residues. The CDR3 here is CASSLGTGSNYGYTF. The DNA for the CDR3 is TGCGCCAGCAGCCTAGGGACAGGGAGTAACTATGGCTACACCTTC.

This chain links TRBV5-1 with TRBJ1-3; no reliable D call. Germline assignment: CDR1 SGHRS and CDR2 YFSETQ. This CDR3 region has 14 residues. V lost 1 base to trimming and J lost 5 bases, with 10 bases between them. The CDR3 here is CASSLSVSRNTIYF. The CDR3, as DNA: TGCGCCAGCAGCTTGTCGGTTTCGCGAAACACCATATATTTT.

This rearrangement joins TRBV7-3 to TRBJ1-1; 7 nucleotides line up with TRBD1. The CDR3 covers 14 residues. Germline CDR1 SGHTA, CDR2 FQGTGA. J was trimmed by 4 bases and V by 2 bases; bases with no gene match: 4. The CDR3 DNA is TGTGCCAGCAGCTTACTAGGGGGCGGCACTGAAGCTTTCTTT. It yields the protein CASSLLGGGTEAFF.

J is TRBJ1-2 and V is TRBV30; D remains unclear. Trimming took off 0 bases at V and 7 bases at J, with 18 bases between the two ends. The germline gives CDR1 GTSNPN, CDR2 SVGIG (reference sequence). CDR3 length: 15 amino acids. The CDR3 DNA follows: TGTGCCTGGAGTGTATCGTTTTTAGGAGTCCCTGGCTACACCTTC. Amino acids: CAWSVSFLGVPGYTF.

The chain joins TRBV20-1 to TRBJ2-7; no clear D gene. This CDR3 spans 11 amino acids. With 0 bases removed from V and 9 bases from J, the gap between germline ends came to 9 bases. CDR1 is DFQATT and CDR2 is SNEGSKA in the germline V gene (reference sequence). CDR3 in amino acids: CSARDLTAQYF. CDR3 DNA: TGCAGTGCTAGAGATCTCACAGCGCAGTACTTC.

The rearrangement uses TRBV5-4 and TRBJ2-1, with 9 bases matching TRBD1. The CDR3 is made up of 17 amino acids. J lost 3 bases, V lost 0 bases, and 7 bases had no gene match. Germline V lookup: CDR1 SGHNT, CDR2 YYREEE (reference sequence). The CDR3 spells CASSLAQTGGYYNEQFF. The CDR3 DNA reads as TGTGCCAGCAGCTTGGCGCAGACAGGGGGGTACTACAATGAGCAGTTCTTC.

The chain uses TRBV11-1 and TRBJ2-7, with 9 bases aligning to TRBD1. The germline CDR1 and CDR2 sequences are SGHAT and FQDESV (reference sequence). The V segment lost 5 bases and the J segment 3 bases; nucleotides outside the gene matches: 2. The CDR3 has 13 amino acids. CDR3 bases: TGTGCCAGCAGCCCGGGACAGGGCTACGAGCAGTACTTC. It codes for CASSPGQGYEQYF.

The chain has TRBV4-3 and TRBJ2-3; possible D gene TRBD2, 5 bases. Trimming removed 0 bases from V and 0 bases from J, with 22 bases in between. CDR1 LGHNA and CDR2 YSLEER come from the germline V gene. This CDR3 comprises 20 residues. As DNA, the CDR3 is TGCGCCAGCAGCCAAGATATGGGGATCCGGGGATTTTCTAGCACAGATACGCAGTATTTT. Residues: CASSQDMGIRGFSSTDTQYF.

This clone was observed once. The chain recombines TRBV7-9 with TRBJ2-3; D call uncertain. The CDR3 loop spans 14 amino acids. Trimming took 4 bases from V and 2 from J, leaving 10 bases between them. The germline CDR1 and CDR2 sequences are SEHNR and FQNEAQ (reference sequence). The CDR3 DNA reads TGTGCCAGCAGCTCACTCACTAACACAGATACGCAGTATTTT. Protein: CASSSLTNTDTQYF. Drawing the rest from reference TRBV7-9 and TRBJ2-3, the complete variable domain is DTGVSQNPRHKITKRGQNVTFRCDPISEHNRLYWYRQTLGQGPEFLTYFQNEAQLEKSRLLSDRFSAERPKGSFSTLEIQRTEQGDSAMYLCASSSLTNTDTQYFGPGTRLTVL.

V is TRBV4-1 and J is TRBJ2-3, with TRBD2 identical over 9 bases. This CDR3 is built from 15 residues. The germline CDR1 and CDR2 sequences are MGHRA and YSYEKL. V trimming: 1 base; J trimming: 4 bases; junction bases outside the gene matches: 3. DNA of the CDR3: TGCGCCAGCAGCCAAGTAGTAGCGGGGGCAGATACGCAGTATTTT. It is translated as CASSQVVAGADTQYF.

The rearrangement joins TRBV28 to TRBJ1-3; perhaps TRBD1 as D (6 bases). V dropped 6 bases and J dropped 7 bases, with 16 bases sitting between them. This CDR3 comprises 14 residues. CDR1 is MDHEN and CDR2 is SYDVKM in the germline V gene. CDR3 residues: CASSDTGYGNTIYF. DNA of the CDR3: TGTGCCAGCAGCGACACAGGGTATGGGAACACCATATATTTT.

As concerns this clone: Sequence at one end of the junction differs from germline and may be a read error. The chain carries TRBV6-1 and TRBJ1-3; D gene ambiguous. The CDR3 has 14 amino acids. Germline V gene data show CDR1 as MNHNS and CDR2 as SASEGT. CDR3 sequence: CASSQAYSGNTIYF. The CDR3 DNA is TGTGCCAGCAGTCAAGCCTACTCTGGAAACACCATATATTTT.

This chain connects TRBV5-1 to TRBJ2-7; TRBD2 matches 8 bases. The CDR3 contains 16 residues. The ends lost 3 bases at V and 2 bases at J; junction bases unmatched: 10. Germline V lookup: CDR1 SGHRS, CDR2 YFSETQ. The CDR3 protein is CASSSYGLAVTYEQYF. Written as DNA, the CDR3 is TGCGCCAGCAGCTCATATGGACTAGCCGTTACCTACGAGCAGTACTTC.

The rearrangement joins TRBV29-1 to TRBJ2-7, with TRBD2 matching 9 bases. Germline V CDR1 and CDR2: SQVTM, ANQGSEA. The CDR3 contains 13 residues. Trimming took 4 bases from V and 2 from J; bases not matched to a gene: 3. For the CDR3, the DNA is TGCAGCGTTGCGGCGGGAGGGCCCTACGAGCAGTACTTC. Encoded protein: CSVAAGGPYEQYF.

This chain connects TRBV27 to TRBJ1-5; D not certain. CDR3 length: 15 residues. Germline CDR1 is MNHEY and CDR2 is SMNVEV (reference sequence). The V and J ends lost 3 bases and 0 bases respectively, with 9 bases between them. CDR3 bases: TGTGCCAGCAGTTTTTCAGGATCTAGCAATCAGCCCCAGCATTTT. Residues: CASSFSGSSNQPQHF.

The rearrangement joins TRBV4-3 to TRBJ1-2; unclear D gene. The CDR3 runs 13 residues. Germline V gives CDR1 LGHNA, CDR2 YSLEER. The germline V and J ends were trimmed by 0 bases and 8 bases, with 10 bases remaining between them. The CDR3 nucleotides read TGCGCCAGCAGCCAAGATACTGTCTCGGGCTACACCTTC. It translates to CASSQDTVSGYTF.